Below, one T cell receptor beta chain is given with its context. Its specific antigen is unknown. The sample holds no much larger clone one base away, and base qualities are not on file. This sample stems from a study of blood T cell repertoires in COVID-19 (dated by TCRdb to the early 2020s). As for the study more broadly: Samples covering the acute and convalescent phases of COVID-19 were provided by collaborators in the United States, Italy and Spain. Sample metadata almost always included a de-identified subject ID, COVID-19 status, age in years and sex. A freely available public database, intended as a resource for researchers studying the immune response to SARS-CoV-2, is where the repertoires were released. Subjects who had been exposed to COVID-19, were actively infected with it, or had recovered from it provided the deeply sampled blood TCRbeta repertoires that made up the dataset. Samples came from the ongoing ImmuneRACE study (first 160 participants) plus 1,254 subjects from 6 global collaborators. Where HLA class I and class II types were available, the types were taken from metadata supplied by the sample provider, not from assay-based typing. The material from the prospective study consisted of cDNA or gDNA derived from T cells, B-cell-depleted T cells, or PBMCs. What the research found in general, with its limitations: The amount of clinical and demographic metadata varied by source and participant and was provided uncurated.

Whole blood was collected in K2EDTA tubes by collaborating institutions according to the institutions' own protocols. For TCRbeta analysis, collaborator samples were shipped as frozen whole blood, as isolated PBMCs, or as DNA extracted from either sample type. TCRbeta CDR3 regions were amplified from genomic DNA by means of the immunoSEQ Assay, a bias-controlled multiplex PCR. The authors' analysis ran thus. Within the assay, amplification of reference gene primers was used to estimate how many nucleated cells each sample contained. To quantify the absolute abundance of each unique TCRbeta CDR3 rearrangement, sequence reads were collapsed and filtered. For each sample, productive Simpson clonality was calculated by taking the square root of Simpson's diversity index across productive rearrangements. TCRdb retrieved this table from immuneACCESS and kept in-frame rearrangements only. Not all clones are present; in checked studies, unresolved V genes account for under half, and no reason is known for the remainder. Clone size and V and J calls were adopted from that table, with D and trimming inferred from the DNA. In this sample the table shows about 72,000 clones, about 91% of which occur a single time. The top ten clones comprise 4.5% to 6% of the sample.

From a lookup of the germline V gene, CDR1 and CDR2 are SGDLS and YYNGEE. V is reduced by 0 bases and J by 6 bases, leaving a spacing of 10 bases between them. The CDR3 numbers 14 residues from cysteine through phenylalanine. Only the CDR3 DNA is retained, 42 bases long and in frame from the first base. Sequenced input: peripheral blood. This receptor was obtained from a woman aged 55-75 years with active COVID-19. Recombination connected TRBV9 to TRBJ2-1; TRBD1 is a possible D gene, resting on 5 matching bases. The CDR3 reads CASSVAPRANEQFF. The DNA is as follows: TGTGCCAGCAGCGTAGCTCCCAGGGCCAATGAGCAGTTCTTC.